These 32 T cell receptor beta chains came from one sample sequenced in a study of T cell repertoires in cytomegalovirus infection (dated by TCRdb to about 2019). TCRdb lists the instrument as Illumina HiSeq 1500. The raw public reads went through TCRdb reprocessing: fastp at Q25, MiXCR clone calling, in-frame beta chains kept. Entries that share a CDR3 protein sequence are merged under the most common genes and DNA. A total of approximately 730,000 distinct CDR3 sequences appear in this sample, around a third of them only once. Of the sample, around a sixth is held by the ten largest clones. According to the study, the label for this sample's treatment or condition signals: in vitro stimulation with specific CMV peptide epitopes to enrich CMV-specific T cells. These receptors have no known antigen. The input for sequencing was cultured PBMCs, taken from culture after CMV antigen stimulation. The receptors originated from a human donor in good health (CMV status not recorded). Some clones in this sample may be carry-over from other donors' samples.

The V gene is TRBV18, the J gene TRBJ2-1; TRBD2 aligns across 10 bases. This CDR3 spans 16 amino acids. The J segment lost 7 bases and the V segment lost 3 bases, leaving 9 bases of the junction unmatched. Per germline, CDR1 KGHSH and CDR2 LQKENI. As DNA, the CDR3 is TGTGCCAGCTCACCCTCCGGGCTAGCGGGAGAGAATGAGCAGTTCTTC. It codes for CASSPSGLAGENEQFF.

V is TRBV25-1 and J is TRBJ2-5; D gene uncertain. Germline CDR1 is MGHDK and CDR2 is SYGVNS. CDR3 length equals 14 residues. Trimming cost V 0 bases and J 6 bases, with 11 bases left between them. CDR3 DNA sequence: TGTGCCAGCAGTGAATACGGCAGAGGAAAGACCCAGTACTTC. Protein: CASSEYGRGKTQYF.

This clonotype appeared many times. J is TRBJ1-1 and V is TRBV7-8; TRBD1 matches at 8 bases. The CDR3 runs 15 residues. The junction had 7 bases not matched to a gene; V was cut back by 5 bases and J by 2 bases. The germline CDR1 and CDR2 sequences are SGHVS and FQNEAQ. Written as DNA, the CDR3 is TGTGCCAGCAGCGTTCACAGGGGGGGCAACACTGAAGCTTTCTTT. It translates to CASSVHRGGNTEAFF.

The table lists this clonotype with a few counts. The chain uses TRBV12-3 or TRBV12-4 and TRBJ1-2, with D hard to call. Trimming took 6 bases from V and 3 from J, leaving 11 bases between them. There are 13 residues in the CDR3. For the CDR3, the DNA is TGTGCCAGCAGCCCGACTCTTTACTATGGCTACACCTTC. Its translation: CASSPTLYYGYTF.

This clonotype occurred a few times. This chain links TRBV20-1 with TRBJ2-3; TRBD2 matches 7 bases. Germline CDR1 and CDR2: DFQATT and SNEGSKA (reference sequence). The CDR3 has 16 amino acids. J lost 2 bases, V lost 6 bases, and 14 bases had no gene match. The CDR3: CSALGGETGFTDTQYF. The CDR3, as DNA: TGCAGTGCCCTGGGGGGGGAGACCGGATTCACAGATACGCAGTATTTT.

CDR3 sequence (DNA): TGTGCCAGCAGCGTATCAAATTCACCCCTCCACTTT. Translation gives CASSVSNSPLHF. The gene calls are TRBV9 and TRBJ1-6; D uncertain. This CDR3 contains 12 residues. CDR1 and CDR2 from the germline V gene are SGDLS and YYNGEE. Trimming cost V 1 base and J 7 bases, with 3 bases left between them.

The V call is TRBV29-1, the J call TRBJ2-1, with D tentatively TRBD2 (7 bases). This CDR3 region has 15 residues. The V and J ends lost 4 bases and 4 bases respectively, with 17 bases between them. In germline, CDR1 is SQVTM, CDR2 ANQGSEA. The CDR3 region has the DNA TGCAGCGTTGTGGGGGGAGGGGGTCTATACAATGAGCAGTTCTTC. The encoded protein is CSVVGGGGLYNEQFF.

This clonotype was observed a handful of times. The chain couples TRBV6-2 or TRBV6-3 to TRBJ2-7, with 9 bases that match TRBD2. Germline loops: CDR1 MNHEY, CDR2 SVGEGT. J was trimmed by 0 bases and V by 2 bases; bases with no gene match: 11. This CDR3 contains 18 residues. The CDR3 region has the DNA TGTGCCAGCAGTTACGACAGAGATCTAGCGGGAAGCTCCTACGAGCAGTACTTC. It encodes CASSYDRDLAGSSYEQYF.

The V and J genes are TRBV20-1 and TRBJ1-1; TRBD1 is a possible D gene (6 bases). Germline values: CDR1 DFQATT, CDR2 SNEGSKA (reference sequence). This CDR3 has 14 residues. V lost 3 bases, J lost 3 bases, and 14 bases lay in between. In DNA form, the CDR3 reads TGCAGTGCTAGGGCAGGGGCGGGCTACACTGAAGCTTTCTTT. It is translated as CSARAGAGYTEAFF.

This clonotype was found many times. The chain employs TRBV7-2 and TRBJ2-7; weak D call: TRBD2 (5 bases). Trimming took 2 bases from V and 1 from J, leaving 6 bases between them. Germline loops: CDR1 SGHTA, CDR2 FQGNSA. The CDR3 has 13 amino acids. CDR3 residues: CASSLSGSYEQYF. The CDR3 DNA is TGTGCCAGCAGCTTATCGGGGTCCTACGAGCAGTACTTC.

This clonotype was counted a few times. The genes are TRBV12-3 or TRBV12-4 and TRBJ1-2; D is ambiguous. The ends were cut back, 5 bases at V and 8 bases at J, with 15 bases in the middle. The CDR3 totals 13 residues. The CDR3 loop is CASSHNRAGGYTF. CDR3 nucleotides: TGTGCCAGCAGTCATAACAGAGCGGGGGGCTACACCTTC.

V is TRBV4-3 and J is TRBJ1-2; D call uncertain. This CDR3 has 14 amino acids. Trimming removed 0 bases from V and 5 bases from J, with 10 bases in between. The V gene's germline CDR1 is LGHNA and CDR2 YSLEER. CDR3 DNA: TGCGCCAGCAGCCAAGACGGCAGGACTTATGGCTACACCTTC. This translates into CASSQDGRTYGYTF.

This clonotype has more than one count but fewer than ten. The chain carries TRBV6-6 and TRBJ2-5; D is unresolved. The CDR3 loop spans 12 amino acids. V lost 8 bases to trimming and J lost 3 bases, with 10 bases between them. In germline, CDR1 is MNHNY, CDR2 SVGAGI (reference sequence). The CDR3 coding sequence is TGTGCCAGCCGGCGGTTTAAAGAGACCCAGTACTTC. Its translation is CASRRFKETQYF.

The CDR3 loop is CATGTTGNTIYF. The CDR3 nucleotides read TGTGCCACCGGGACCACTGGAAACACCATATATTTT. The chain carries TRBV19 and TRBJ1-3, with TRBD1 as a possible D gene (5 bases). The CDR3 has 12 residues. The V gene lost 10 bases and the J gene lost 2 bases, with 9 bases spanning the gap. Germline loops: CDR1 LNHDA, CDR2 SQIVND (reference sequence). Full variable domain (outside the CDR3, taken from reference TRBV19 and TRBJ1-3): DGGITQSPKYLFRKEGQNVTLSCEQNLNHDAMYWYRQDPGQGLRLIYYSQIVNDFQKGDIAEGYSVSREKKESFPLTVTSAQKNPTAFYLCATGTTGNTIYFGEGSWLTVV.

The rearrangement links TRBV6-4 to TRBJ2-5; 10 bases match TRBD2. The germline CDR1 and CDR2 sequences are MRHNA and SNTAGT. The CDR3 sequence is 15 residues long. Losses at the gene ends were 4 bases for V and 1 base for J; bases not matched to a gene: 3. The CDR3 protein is CASSASGGVQETQYF. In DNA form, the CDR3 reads TGTGCCAGCAGTGCGAGCGGGGGGGTCCAAGAGACCCAGTACTTC.

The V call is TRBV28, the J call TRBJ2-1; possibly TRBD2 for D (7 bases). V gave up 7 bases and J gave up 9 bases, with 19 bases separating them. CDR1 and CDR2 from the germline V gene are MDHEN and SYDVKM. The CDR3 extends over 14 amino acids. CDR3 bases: TGTGCCAGCAACCCCGCGGGGGCCTTAGGTGAGCAGTTCTTC. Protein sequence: CASNPAGALGEQFF.

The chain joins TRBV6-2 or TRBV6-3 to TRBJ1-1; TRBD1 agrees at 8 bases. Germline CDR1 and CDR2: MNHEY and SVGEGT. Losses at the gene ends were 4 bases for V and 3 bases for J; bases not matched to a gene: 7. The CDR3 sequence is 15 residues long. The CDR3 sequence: CASSSYRGGDTEAFF. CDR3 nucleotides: TGTGCCAGCAGTTCGTACAGGGGGGGCGACACTGAAGCTTTCTTT.

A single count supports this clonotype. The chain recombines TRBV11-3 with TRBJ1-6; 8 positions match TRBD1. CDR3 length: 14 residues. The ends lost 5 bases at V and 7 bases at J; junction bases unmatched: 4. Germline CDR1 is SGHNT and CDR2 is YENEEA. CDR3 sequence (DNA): TGTGCCAGCAGCCAGGGACAGGAAAATTCACCCCTCCACTTT. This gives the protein CASSQGQENSPLHF. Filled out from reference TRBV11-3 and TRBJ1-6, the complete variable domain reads EAGVVQSPRYKIIEKKQPVAFWCNPISGHNTLYWYLQNLGQGPELLIRYENEEAVDDSQLPKDRFSAERLKGVDSTLKIQPAELGDSAVYLCASSQGQENSPLHFGNGTRLTVT.

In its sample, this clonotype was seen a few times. CDR3 nucleotides: TGTGCCAGCCTGCGGGGCAGGGGAGTCTATGGCTACACCTTC. This codes for CASLRGRGVYGYTF. This chain joins TRBV7-2 and TRBJ1-2; possible D gene TRBD1, 6 bases. V was clipped by 8 bases and J by 4 bases, with 17 bases between them. The CDR3 covers 14 residues. The germline CDR1 and CDR2 sequences are SGHTA and FQGNSA.

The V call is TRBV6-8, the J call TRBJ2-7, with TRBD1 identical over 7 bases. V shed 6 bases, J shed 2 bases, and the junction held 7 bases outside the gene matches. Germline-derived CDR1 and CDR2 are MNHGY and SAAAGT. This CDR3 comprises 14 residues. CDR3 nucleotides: TGTGCCAGCAGAGGGGGACAGAGAACCTACGAGCAGTACTTC. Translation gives CASRGGQRTYEQYF.

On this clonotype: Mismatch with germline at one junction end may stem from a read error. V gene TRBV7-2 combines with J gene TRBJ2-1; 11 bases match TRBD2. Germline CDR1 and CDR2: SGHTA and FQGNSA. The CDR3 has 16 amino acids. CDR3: CASSLERLAGYNEQLF. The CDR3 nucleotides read TGTGCCAGCAGCCTCGAGAGACTAGCGGGGTACAATGAGCAGCTCTTC.

Written as DNA, the CDR3 is TGTGCCAGCAGCCAAGTAGGCGGCTCAATAAGGAATGAGCAGTTCTTC. It translates to CASSQVGGSIRNEQFF. The chain is built from TRBV7-2 and TRBJ2-1; D is uncertain. CDR1 and CDR2 from the germline V gene are SGHTA and FQGNSA. Trimming removed 5 bases from V and 7 bases from J, with 21 bases in between. The CDR3 totals 16 residues.

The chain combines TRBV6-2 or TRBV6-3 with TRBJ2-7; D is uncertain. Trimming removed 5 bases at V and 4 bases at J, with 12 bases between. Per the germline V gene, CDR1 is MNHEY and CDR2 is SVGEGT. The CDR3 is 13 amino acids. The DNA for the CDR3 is TGTGCCAGCAGTATTCGATTCGAATACGAGCAGTACTTC. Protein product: CASSIRFEYEQYF.

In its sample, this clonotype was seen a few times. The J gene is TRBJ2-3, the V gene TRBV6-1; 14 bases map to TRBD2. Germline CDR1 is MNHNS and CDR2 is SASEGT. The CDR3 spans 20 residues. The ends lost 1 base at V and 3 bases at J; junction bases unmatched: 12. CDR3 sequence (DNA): TGTGCCAGCAGTGAAGGGAGGACTAGCGGGGGGAGGGCACCAACAGATACGCAGTATTTT. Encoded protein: CASSEGRTSGGRAPTDTQYF.

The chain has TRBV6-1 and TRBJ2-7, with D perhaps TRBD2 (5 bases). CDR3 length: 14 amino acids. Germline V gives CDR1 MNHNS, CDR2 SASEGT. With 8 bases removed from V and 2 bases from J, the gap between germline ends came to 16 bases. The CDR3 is CASDPGRGAYEQYF. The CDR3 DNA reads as TGTGCCAGCGACCCGGGGAGAGGCGCCTACGAGCAGTACTTC.

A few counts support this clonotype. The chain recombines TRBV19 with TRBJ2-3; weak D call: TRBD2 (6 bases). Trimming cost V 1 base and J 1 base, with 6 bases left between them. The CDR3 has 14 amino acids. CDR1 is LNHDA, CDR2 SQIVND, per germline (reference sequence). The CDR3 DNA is TGTGCCAGTAGTATAGCGGGGGGCACAGATACGCAGTATTTT. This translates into CASSIAGGTDTQYF. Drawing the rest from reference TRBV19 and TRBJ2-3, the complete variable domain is DGGITQSPKYLFRKEGQNVTLSCEQNLNHDAMYWYRQDPGQGLRLIYYSQIVNDFQKGDIAEGYSVSREKKESFPLTVTSAQKNPTAFYLCASSIAGGTDTQYFGPGTRLTVL.

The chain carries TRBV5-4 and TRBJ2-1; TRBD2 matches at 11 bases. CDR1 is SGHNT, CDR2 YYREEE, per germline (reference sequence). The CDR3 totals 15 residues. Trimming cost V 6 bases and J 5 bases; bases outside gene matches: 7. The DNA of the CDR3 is TGTGCCAGCACGTCCGAGACTAGCGGGAACAATGAGCAGTTCTTC. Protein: CASTSETSGNNEQFF.

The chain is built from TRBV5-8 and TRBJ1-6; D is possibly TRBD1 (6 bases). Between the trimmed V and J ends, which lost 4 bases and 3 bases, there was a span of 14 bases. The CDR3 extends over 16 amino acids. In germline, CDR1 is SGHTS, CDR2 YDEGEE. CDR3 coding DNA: TGTGCCAGCAGCCCTAAGACAGGTTTCTATAATTCACCCCTCCACTTT. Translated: CASSPKTGFYNSPLHF. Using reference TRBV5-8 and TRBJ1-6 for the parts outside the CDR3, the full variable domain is EAGVTQSPTHLIKTRGQQATLRCSPISGHTSVYWYQQALGLGLQFLLWYDEGEERNRGNFPPRFSGRQFPNYSSELNVNALELEDSALYLCASSPKTGFYNSPLHFGNGTRLTVT.

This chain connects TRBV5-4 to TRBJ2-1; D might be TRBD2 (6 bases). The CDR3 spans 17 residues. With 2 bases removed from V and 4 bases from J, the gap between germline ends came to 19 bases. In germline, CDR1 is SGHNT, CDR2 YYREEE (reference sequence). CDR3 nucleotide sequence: TGTGCCAGCAGCTTACTATTGTGGGGGGTCGGATACAATGAGCAGTTCTTC. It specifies CASSLLLWGVGYNEQFF.

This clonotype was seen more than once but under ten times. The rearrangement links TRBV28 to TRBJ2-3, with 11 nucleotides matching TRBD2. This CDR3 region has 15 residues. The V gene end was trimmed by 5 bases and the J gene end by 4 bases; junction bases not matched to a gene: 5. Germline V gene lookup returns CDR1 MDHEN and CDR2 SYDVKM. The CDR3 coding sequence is TGTGCCAGCAGTCCGCAACTAGCGGGAGCAGATACGCAGTATTTT. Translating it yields CASSPQLAGADTQYF.

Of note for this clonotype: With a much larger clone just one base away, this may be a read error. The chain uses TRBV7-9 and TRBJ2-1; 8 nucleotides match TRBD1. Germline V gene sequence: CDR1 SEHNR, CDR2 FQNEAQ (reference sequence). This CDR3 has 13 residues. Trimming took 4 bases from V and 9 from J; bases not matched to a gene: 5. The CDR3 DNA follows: TGTGCCAGCAGCTCCGACAGGGGCACTGAGCAGTTCTTC. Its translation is CASSSDRGTEQFF.

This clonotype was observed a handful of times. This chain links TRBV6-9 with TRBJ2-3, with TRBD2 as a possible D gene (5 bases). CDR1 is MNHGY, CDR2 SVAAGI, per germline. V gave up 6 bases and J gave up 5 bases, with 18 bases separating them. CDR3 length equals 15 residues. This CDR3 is CASSPEVPGLDTQYF. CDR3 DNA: TGTGCCAGCAGCCCCGAGGTCCCGGGGTTAGATACGCAGTATTTT.